These T cell receptor beta chains were read from a single sample in a study of T cells after yellow fever vaccination. TCRdb re-derived calls from the 5' RACE reads in MiXCR, one entry per CDR3 protein. The sample records 160,000 or so distinct CDR3 sequences, around 7% being singletons. Here the sequenced sample was CD4+ T cells sorted from PBMCs, taken more than 4 days after the first yellow fever vaccination. These receptors came from a man between 18 and 35 years old who received the YFV17D yellow fever vaccine. Both conserved end residues are part of each CDR3. A D gene is named only where the DNA matches it firmly. The size of a clone is reported for some rows only, either as once, few or many, or as a class for expanded clones.

clone size	D gene	V gene	J gene	CDR3 DNA	CDR3 protein
many	NA	TRBV5-1	TRBJ1-2	TGCGCCAGCAGGGACGGACCGAGAGGGGGCTACACCTTC	CASRDGPRGGYTF
few	NA	TRBV7-3	TRBJ2-2	TGTGCCAGCAGCTTTACCGGAGGAGGGGAGCTGTTTTTT	CASSFTGGGELFF
many	NA	TRBV9	TRBJ2-5	TGTGCCAGCAGCACTGCCCTACGGGAGACCCAGTACTTC	CASSTALRETQYF
many	NA	TRBV27	TRBJ1-1	TGTGCCAGCAGTTTCCAGGGCCTCGCTGAAGCTTTCTTT	CASSFQGLAEAFF
many	TRBD2	TRBV5-1	TRBJ2-1	TGCGCCAGCAGCTTAAGCGGGGGATACAATGAGCAGTTCTTC	CASSLSGGYNEQFF
few	NA	TRBV5-4	TRBJ1-1	TGTGCCAGCAGAGGACGGGCGAACACTGAAGCTTTCTTT	CASRGRANTEAFF
few	NA	TRBV2	TRBJ1-1	TGTGCCAGCAGTGTTGGGTGGAGGACTGAAGCTTTCTTT	CASSVGWRTEAFF
many	NA	TRBV7-8	TRBJ2-1	TGTGCCAGCAGCTTAATCCGGGGGCCCAATTACAATGAGCAGTTCTTC	CASSLIRGPNYNEQFF
few	NA	TRBV5-1	TRBJ2-2	TGCGCCAGCAGCTTTCTACGGGGGTTGACCGGGGAGCTGTTTTTT	CASSFLRGLTGELFF
many	NA	TRBV10-3	TRBJ2-5	TGTGCCATCAGTGAGAGGTGGTCCCAAGAGACCCAGTACTTC	CAISERWSQETQYF
NA	TRBD1	TRBV11-2	TRBJ2-5	TGTGCCAGCAGCGGGGGACAGGGTCGTGAGACCCAGTACTTC	CASSGGQGRETQYF
many	NA	TRBV15	TRBJ1-3	TGTGCCACCAGTTCCCCAGGGGCTGGAAACACCATATATTTT	CATSSPGAGNTIYF
many	NA	TRBV5-6	TRBJ2-2	TGTGCCAGCAGCTTTCAAGGGGGCACCGGGGAGCTGTTTTTT	CASSFQGGTGELFF
many	TRBD2	TRBV20-1	TRBJ2-5	TGCAGTGCTAGAATGCGGGGGGGCGGTATAGAGACCCAGTACTTC	CSARMRGGGIETQYF
many	NA	TRBV6-5	TRBJ1-3	TGTGCCAGCAGTTACTCGTTTGGGATCTCAGGAAACACCATATATTTT	CASSYSFGISGNTIYF
many	NA	TRBV18	TRBJ1-5	TGTGCCAGCTCACCCAATCAGGGGTCGGGCAATCAGCCCCAGCATTTT	CASSPNQGSGNQPQHF
many	TRBD1	TRBV16	TRBJ1-6	TGTGCCAGCAGTCCGACAGGGAGTAATTCACCCCTCCACTTT	CASSPTGSNSPLHF
many	NA	TRBV9	TRBJ1-4	TGTGCCAGCAGCGGCCACTTGGCGGGGGGTGAAAAACTGTTTTTT	CASSGHLAGGEKLFF
NA	NA	TRBV25-1	TRBJ1-3	TGTGCCAGCAGTCCTCGTGGGGGGTCTGGAAACACCATATATTTT	CASSPRGGSGNTIYF
few	NA	TRBV7-2	TRBJ2-7	TGTGCCAGCAGCTTAGGGGGGGCCATCTCCTACGAGCAGTACTTC	CASSLGGAISYEQYF
NA	NA	TRBV7-3	TRBJ1-6	TGTGCCAGCAGCTTACTAGCTGTCGGGTCACCCCTCCACTTT	CASSLLAVGSPLHF
many	NA	TRBV20-1	TRBJ2-1	TGCAGTGCCATACCCCCGAGCTCCTACAATGAGCAGTTCTTC	CSAIPPSSYNEQFF
NA	TRBD1	TRBV29-1	TRBJ1-1	TGCAGCGTTGAGGGACAGAGAGGGTCTGAAGCTTTCTTT	CSVEGQRGSEAFF
many	NA	TRBV11-2	TRBJ2-1	TGTGCCAGCCGAAGACTAGGTGGTGAGCAGTTCTTC	CASRRLGGEQFF
many	NA	TRBV6-2/TRBV6-3	TRBJ2-3	TGTGCCACCGGACGGTTTACGCAGTATTTT	CATGRFTQYF